These 32 T cell receptor gamma chains were sequenced from one sample in a study of gammadelta T cells in human blood. With CATT, TCRdb re-called clones from the RT-PCR reads. This table holds some 250 gamma-chain clones, more than 9% found once. Material: non-Vgamma9Vdelta2 gamma-delta T cells from infant blood. The receptor set was obtained from a human donor.

A word on this clone: The likely explanation is a read error, given a far larger clone one base away. The same CDR3 also results from other DNA sequences found in this sample. The rearrangement links TRGV8 to TRGJ1 or TRGJ2. CDR1 and CDR2 from the germline V gene are VENAVY and YDSYNSRV. This CDR3 comprises 10 residues. With 4 bases clipped from V and 10 bases from J, the junction kept 4 bases outside the gene matches. CDR3 protein: CATWDEKKLF. The CDR3 DNA is TGTGCCACCTGGGACGAGAAGAAACTCTTT.

Within the sample, this clone is large. The chain uses TRGV3 and TRGJ1 or TRGJ2. Germline-derived CDR1 and CDR2 are VTNTFY and YDVSTARD (reference sequence). The trim removed 1 base at V and 12 bases at J, leaving 12 bases unmatched. The CDR3 is made up of 13 amino acids. The CDR3 is CATWDSREDGKLF. The CDR3 bases are TGTGCCACCTGGGACAGCCGGGAGGATGGGAAACTCTTT.

This clone is termed large. V usage is TRGV4 and J usage is TRGJ1 or TRGJ2. The CDR3 is made up of 10 amino acids. CDR1 EGSTGY and CDR2 YDSYTSSV come from the germline V gene. The J segment lost 14 bases and the V segment lost 0 bases, leaving 4 bases of the junction unmatched. The DNA of the CDR3 is TGTGCCACCTGGGATGGGCGAGAACTCTTT. Protein sequence: CATWDGRELF.

By frequency in the sample, this clone is large. The chain recombines TRGV2 with TRGJP2. Germline CDR1 and CDR2: EGSNGY and YDSYNSKV. This CDR3 region has 13 residues. Trimming took 0 bases from V and 11 from J; bases not matched to a gene: 6. CDR3 in amino acids: CATWDGLGWIKTF. The CDR3, as DNA: TGTGCCACCTGGGACGGGCTAGGGTGGATCAAGACGTTT.

This clone is large (0.1 to 1%). Germline and junction disagree at one end, which may indicate a read error. The J gene is TRGJ1 or TRGJ2, the V gene TRGV4. The germline V gene encodes CDR1 EGSTGY and CDR2 YDSYTSSV. This CDR3 region has 10 residues. The CDR3 DNA reads as TGTGCCACCTGGGATGGAAAAACGGTCTTT. Translated: CATWDGKTVF.

This clone is large (0.1 to 1%). The rearrangement joins TRGV10 to TRGJ1 or TRGJ2. TRGV10 is treated as an ORF (open reading frame) with a function not yet certain. CDR3 length: 10 amino acids. The V segment lost 8 bases and the J segment 7 bases; nucleotides outside the gene matches: 3. The CDR3 nucleotides read TGTGCTGCGTGGGCCTATAAGAAACTCTTT. The encoded protein is CAAWAYKKLF.

By frequency in the sample, this clone is large. This specimen includes other DNA sequences encoding the same CDR3. The V and J genes are TRGV9 and TRGJ1 or TRGJ2. Germline V lookup: CDR1 GITISATS, CDR2 ISYDGTV (reference sequence). V shed 3 bases, J shed 6 bases, and the junction held 8 bases outside the gene matches. CDR3 length equals 13 residues. The CDR3, as DNA: TGTGCCTTGTGGGAGTCGCACCTTTATAAGAAACTCTTT. Protein: CALWESHLYKKLF.

This clone is categorized as large. The gene calls are TRGV8 and TRGJ1 or TRGJ2. The CDR3 spans 14 residues. Losses at the gene ends were 2 bases for V and 16 bases for J; bases not matched to a gene: 20. Germline CDR1 VENAVY, CDR2 YDSYNSRV. The chain's CDR3 is CATWDKPPRRSWLF. For the CDR3, the DNA is TGTGCCACCTGGGATAAACCACCGCGTCGTTCGTGGCTCTTT.

Judged by abundance, this clone is large. The identical CDR3 is also encoded by other nucleotide sequences in the sample. J is TRGJ1 or TRGJ2 and V is TRGV8. This CDR3 is 11 amino acids long. Trimming removed 3 bases from V and 9 bases from J; junction bases left unmatched: 5. Germline V CDR1 and CDR2: VENAVY, YDSYNSRV. The CDR3 sequence is CATWDPIKKLF. Here the CDR3 DNA reads TGTGCCACCTGGGATCCGATTAAGAAACTCTTT.

In the case of this clone: This could be a read error, since a much larger clone is one nucleotide away. The same CDR3 can be traced to other DNA sequences in this sample. The chain carries TRGV8 and TRGJ1 or TRGJ2. The J segment lost 9 bases and the V segment lost 3 bases, leaving 5 bases of the junction unmatched. CDR1 VENAVY and CDR2 YDSYNSRV come from the germline V gene. This CDR3 is built from 11 residues. CDR3 bases: TGTGCCACCTGGGATCCAATTAAGAAACTCTTT. As protein: CATWDPIKKLF.

In its sample, this clone ranks as large. The chain recombines TRGV3 with TRGJ1 or TRGJ2. J was trimmed by 12 bases and V by 0 bases; bases with no gene match: 8. From germline, CDR1 is VTNTFY and CDR2 YDVSTARD (reference sequence). This CDR3 comprises 12 residues. The CDR3 sequence: CATWDRPNTKLF. DNA for the CDR3: TGTGCCACCTGGGACAGGCCAAATACGAAACTCTTT.

Concerning this clone itself: A far more abundant clone sits one base away, making this likely a read error. The sample holds other DNA sequences that translate to the same CDR3. This sequence joins TRGV4 and TRGJ1 or TRGJ2. This CDR3 is 14 amino acids long. Germline V lookup: CDR1 EGSTGY, CDR2 YDSYTSSV. With V trimmed by 2 bases and J by 4 bases, 8 bases remained unmatched. The CDR3 DNA sequence: TGTGCCACCTGGGATGTCCCTCCGTATTATAAGAAACTCTTT. Amino acid sequence: CATWDVPPYYKKLF.

A word on this clone: TCRdb records a much larger clone's protein for this DNA, with a difference at residue 3 that likely arises from a read error; the protein given is the translation of the DNA. The chain employs TRGV8 and TRGJ1 or TRGJ2. This CDR3 spans 14 amino acids. Germline V gives CDR1 VENAVY, CDR2 YDSYNSRV. In DNA, the CDR3 is TGTGCCCCCTGGGATAAACCGAATTATTATAAGAAACTCTTT. Encoded protein: CAPWDKPNYYKKLF.

Sample share makes this clone large. The V and J genes are TRGV4 and TRGJ1 or TRGJ2. The CDR3 extends over 13 amino acids. V lost 0 bases and J lost 9; bases outside the gene matches: 8. Germline V gene data show CDR1 as EGSTGY and CDR2 as YDSYTSSV. CDR3 protein: CATWDGPLRKKLF. As DNA, the CDR3 is TGTGCCACCTGGGATGGGCCTCTTCGTAAGAAACTCTTT.

This clone is classed as large. Other DNA sequences from this sample encode an identical CDR3 as well. The rearrangement links TRGV9 to TRGJ1 or TRGJ2. The CDR3 extends over 11 amino acids. V was pared by 1 base and J by 11 bases, with 5 bases of the junction left unmatched. CDR1 and CDR2 from the germline V gene are GITISATS and ISYDGTV (reference sequence). Here the CDR3 reads CALWEVREKLF. The CDR3 bases are TGTGCCTTGTGGGAGGTCCGTGAGAAACTCTTT.

This clone ranks as large. Within the sample, other DNA sequences also encode this same CDR3. The chain links TRGV4 to TRGJ1 or TRGJ2. Per germline, CDR1 EGSTGY and CDR2 YDSYTSSV. The CDR3 length is 13 residues. Losses at the gene ends were 0 bases for V and 4 bases for J; bases not matched to a gene: 3. The CDR3 is CATWDGLYYKKLF. Here the CDR3 DNA reads TGTGCCACCTGGGATGGGCTCTATTATAAGAAACTCTTT.

This clone was counted only a few times. Given a far larger clone just one base away, this is likely a sequencing read error. The chain couples TRGV4 to TRGJ1 or TRGJ2. This CDR3 has 9 residues. Germline values: CDR1 EGSTGY, CDR2 YDSYTSSV. CDR3 residues: CAPWDSKLF. CDR3 nucleotides: TGTGCCCCCTGGGATTCAAAACTCTTT.

Points on this clone: This likely traces to a read error, being one base from a far larger clone. This chain joins TRGV10 and TRGJ1 or TRGJ2. TRGV10 is classed as an ORF, of uncertain function. The CDR3 runs 10 residues. The trim removed 8 bases at V and 6 bases at J, leaving 2 bases unmatched. The CDR3 nucleotides read TGTGCTGCGTGGGCTTATAAGAAACTCTTT. The encoded protein is CAAWAYKKLF.

In its sample, this clone ranks as large. The chain links TRGV4 to TRGJ1 or TRGJ2. The CDR3 contains 15 residues. Unmatched junction bases numbered 9, after V lost 0 bases and J lost 4 bases. CDR1 EGSTGY and CDR2 YDSYTSSV come from the germline V gene. CDR3 nucleotide sequence: TGTGCCACCTGGGATGGGCCTGAGGGGTATTATAAGAAACTCTTT. It encodes CATWDGPEGYYKKLF.

In this sample, this clone is large. V is TRGV4 and J is TRGJP2. V lost 4 bases and J lost 5; bases outside the gene matches: 13. CDR1 EGSTGY and CDR2 YDSYTSSV come from the germline V gene. CDR3 length equals 16 residues. CDR3 DNA sequence: TGTGCCACCTGGGAGGAGGGGATGGGGAGTGATTGGATCAAGACGTTT. It is translated as CATWEEGMGSDWIKTF.

This clone rates as hyperexpanded. The J gene is TRGJP2, the V gene TRGV4. This CDR3 contains 14 residues. Per germline, CDR1 EGSTGY and CDR2 YDSYTSSV. The V and J ends lost 4 bases and 2 bases, in that order; junction bases with no gene match: 4. This CDR3 is CATWELSSDWIKTF. In nucleotides, the CDR3 is TGTGCCACCTGGGAGCTGAGTAGTGATTGGATCAAGACGTTT.

Judged by abundance, this clone is large. Other DNA sequences in this sample translate to the same CDR3. The V and J genes are TRGV4 and TRGJ1 or TRGJ2. The trim removed 2 bases at V and 4 bases at J, leaving 8 bases unmatched. This CDR3 spans 14 amino acids. Germline V gene data show CDR1 as EGSTGY and CDR2 as YDSYTSSV. The CDR3 DNA reads TGTGCCACCTGGGATGTCCCCCCGTATTATAAGAAACTCTTT. Translation gives CATWDVPPYYKKLF.

This clone is deemed large. The chain has TRGV8 and TRGJ1 or TRGJ2. Germline lookup yields CDR1 VENAVY and CDR2 YDSYNSRV. CDR3 length: 12 amino acids. V shed 2 bases, J shed 6 bases, and the junction held 4 bases outside the gene matches. DNA for the CDR3: TGTGCCACCTGGGATATGTTTTATAAGAAACTCTTT. This gives the protein CATWDMFYKKLF.

In its sample, this clone was seen a few times. A read error may be the cause here, since a much bigger clone is one base away. The V and J genes are TRGV9 and TRGJ1 or TRGJ2. Germline CDR1 and CDR2: GITISATS and ISYDGTV (reference sequence). With V trimmed by 1 base and J by 11 bases, 5 bases remained unmatched. This CDR3 comprises 11 residues. Here the CDR3 DNA reads TGTGCCTTGTGGGAGGTCCATGAGAAACTCTTT. It specifies CALWEVHEKLF.

By share, this clone counts as large. The chain uses TRGV5 and TRGJ1 or TRGJ2. V shed 3 bases, J shed 3 bases, and the junction held 2 bases outside the gene matches. The CDR3 is 12 residues long. From germline, CDR1 is VINAFY and CDR2 YDVSNSKD. The CDR3 here is CATWDGYYKKLF. The CDR3 DNA reads TGTGCCACCTGGGACGGTTATTATAAGAAACTCTTT.

This clone ranks as large. The V and J genes are TRGV2 and TRGJP1. Germline V gene sequence: CDR1 EGSNGY, CDR2 YDSYNSKV. The ends lost 0 bases at V and 6 bases at J; junction bases unmatched: 1. The CDR3 loop spans 13 amino acids. The CDR3 DNA follows: TGTGCCACCTGGGACGGGCCTGGTTGGTTCAAGATATTT. It is translated as CATWDGPGWFKIF.

This clone rates as medium-sized. J is TRGJP2 and V is TRGV2. CDR3 size: 14 residues. Germline CDR1 is EGSNGY and CDR2 is YDSYNSKV. The V gene end was trimmed by 4 bases and the J gene end by 2 bases; junction bases not matched to a gene: 4. Here the CDR3 reads CATWENSSDWIKTF. CDR3 coding DNA: TGTGCCACCTGGGAAAACAGTAGTGATTGGATCAAGACGTTT.

This clone is categorized as medium-sized. The chain employs TRGV4 and TRGJ1 or TRGJ2. Germline CDR1 and CDR2: EGSTGY and YDSYTSSV. With 5 bases clipped from V and 9 bases from J, the junction kept 10 bases outside the gene matches. CDR3 length: 12 residues. The CDR3 bases are TGTGCCACCTGGGTCCGGAGGATTAAGAAACTCTTT. The encoded protein is CATWVRRIKKLF.

This clone occurred a few times. The mismatch at residue 6 between this DNA's translation and the TCRdb protein of a much larger clone likely reflects a read error; the protein shown is translated from the DNA. V is TRGV3 and J is TRGJP2. The CDR3 covers 14 residues. The germline CDR1 and CDR2 sequences are VTNTFY and YDVSTARD (reference sequence). The junction had 6 bases not matched to a gene; V was cut back by 3 bases and J by 5 bases. CDR3 coding DNA: TGTGCCACCTGGGACCCGGGGAGTGATTGGATCAAGACGTTT. Its protein is CATWDPGSDWIKTF.

This clone is labeled large (0.1 to 1%). V gene TRGV10 combines with J gene TRGJ1 or TRGJ2. TRGV10 counts as an open reading frame of uncertain function. V gave up 8 bases and J gave up 9 bases; unmatched junction bases: 14. The CDR3 is 13 amino acids. CDR3 sequence (DNA): TGTGCTGCGTGGGACTCATCTTACCCTAAGAAACTCTTT. Protein product: CAAWDSSYPKKLF.

Concerning this clone itself: TCRdb shows a much larger clone's protein in place of this DNA's translation, and the two differ at residue 4, likely through a read error; the protein shown is translated from the DNA. V gene TRGV10 combines with J gene TRGJ1 or TRGJ2. TRGV10 is filed as an ORF, its function uncertain. The CDR3 runs to 10 residues. Trimming cost V 9 bases and J 7 bases; bases outside gene matches: 4. The CDR3 reads CAACEYKKLF. The CDR3 bases are TGTGCTGCGTGTGAATATAAGAAACTCTTT.

In its sample, this clone is large. This chain links TRGV4 with TRGJ1 or TRGJ2. The CDR3 is made up of 14 amino acids. V shed 1 base and J 3 bases; nucleotides not matched to a gene: 6. Per the germline V gene, CDR1 is EGSTGY and CDR2 is YDSYTSSV. This CDR3 is CATWDGLGYYKKLF. The CDR3 region has the DNA TGTGCCACCTGGGATGGTCTCGGTTATTATAAGAAACTCTTT.